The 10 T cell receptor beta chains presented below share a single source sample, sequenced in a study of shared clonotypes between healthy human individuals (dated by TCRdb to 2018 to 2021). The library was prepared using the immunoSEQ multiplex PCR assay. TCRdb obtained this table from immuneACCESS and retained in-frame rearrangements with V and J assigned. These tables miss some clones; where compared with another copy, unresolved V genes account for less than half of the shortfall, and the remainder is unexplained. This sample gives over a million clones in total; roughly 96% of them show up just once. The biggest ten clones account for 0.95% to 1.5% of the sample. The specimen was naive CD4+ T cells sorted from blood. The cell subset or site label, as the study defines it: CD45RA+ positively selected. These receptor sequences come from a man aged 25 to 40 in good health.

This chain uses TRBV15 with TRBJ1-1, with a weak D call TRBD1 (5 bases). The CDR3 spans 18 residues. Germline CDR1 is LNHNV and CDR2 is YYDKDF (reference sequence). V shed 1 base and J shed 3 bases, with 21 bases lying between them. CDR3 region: CATSRGLDRAGLDTEAFF. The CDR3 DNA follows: TGTGCCACCAGCAGAGGACTTGATAGGGCGGGGCTGGACACTGAAGCTTTCTTT.

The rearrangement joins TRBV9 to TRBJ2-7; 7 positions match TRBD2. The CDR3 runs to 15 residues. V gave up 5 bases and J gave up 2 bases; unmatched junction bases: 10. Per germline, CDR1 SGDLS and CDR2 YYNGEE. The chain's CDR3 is CASSLRGRPPYEQYF. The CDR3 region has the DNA TGTGCCAGCAGTTTGCGGGGGAGGCCCCCCTACGAGCAGTACTTC.

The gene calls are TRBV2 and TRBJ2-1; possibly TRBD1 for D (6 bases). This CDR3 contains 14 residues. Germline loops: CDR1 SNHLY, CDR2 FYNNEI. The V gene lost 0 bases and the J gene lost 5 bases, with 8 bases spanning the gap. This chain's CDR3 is CASSEARGNNEQFF. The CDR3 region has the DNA TGTGCCAGCAGTGAAGCGAGGGGGAACAATGAGCAGTTCTTC.

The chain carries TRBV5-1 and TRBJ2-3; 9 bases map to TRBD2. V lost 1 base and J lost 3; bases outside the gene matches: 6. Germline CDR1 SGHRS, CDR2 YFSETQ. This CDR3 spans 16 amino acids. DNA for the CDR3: TGCGCCAGCAGCTTGAGGGTCGCGGGAGGGACAGATACGCAGTATTTT. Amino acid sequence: CASSLRVAGGTDTQYF.

CDR3 region: CASSPTQGDEKLFF. Written as DNA, the CDR3 is TGCGCCAGCAGCCCAACACAGGGAGATGAAAAACTGTTTTTT. This rearrangement joins TRBV5-1 to TRBJ1-4; a weak D match, TRBD1 (6 bases). CDR1 and CDR2 from the germline V gene are SGHRS and YFSETQ. The CDR3 contains 14 residues. The V and J ends lost 4 bases and 6 bases respectively, with 13 bases between them.

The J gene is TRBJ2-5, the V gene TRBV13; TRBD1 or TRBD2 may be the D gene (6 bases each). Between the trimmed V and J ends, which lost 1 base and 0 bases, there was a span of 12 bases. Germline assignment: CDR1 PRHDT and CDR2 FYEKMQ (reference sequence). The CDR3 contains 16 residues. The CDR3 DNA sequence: TGTGCCAGCAGCTTAGTGGGGGGCCCGTACCAAGAGACCCAGTACTTC. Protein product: CASSLVGGPYQETQYF.

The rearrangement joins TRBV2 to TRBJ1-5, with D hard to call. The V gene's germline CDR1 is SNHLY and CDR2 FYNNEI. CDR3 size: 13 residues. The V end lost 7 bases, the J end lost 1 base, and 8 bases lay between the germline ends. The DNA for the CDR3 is TGTGCCAGCATGGAAGTCAGCAATCAGCCCCAGCATTTT. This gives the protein CASMEVSNQPQHF. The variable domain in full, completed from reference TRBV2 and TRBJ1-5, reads EPEVTQTPSHQVTQMGQEVILRCVPISNHLYFYWYRQILGQKVEFLVSFYNNEISEKSEIFDDQFSVERPDGSNFTLKIRSTKLEDSAMYFCASMEVSNQPQHFGDGTRLSIL.

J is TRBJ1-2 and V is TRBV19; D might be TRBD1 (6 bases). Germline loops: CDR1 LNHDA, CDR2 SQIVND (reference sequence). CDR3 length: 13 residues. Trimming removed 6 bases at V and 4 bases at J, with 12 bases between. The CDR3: CASRNDRSYGYTF. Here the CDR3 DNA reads TGTGCCAGTAGAAACGACAGGAGCTATGGCTACACCTTC.

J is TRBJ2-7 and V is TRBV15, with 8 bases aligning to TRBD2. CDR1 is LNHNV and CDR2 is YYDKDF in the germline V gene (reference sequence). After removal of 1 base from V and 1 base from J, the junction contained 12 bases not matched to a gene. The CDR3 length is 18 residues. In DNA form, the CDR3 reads TGTGCCACCAGCAGAGTGGTAGGGGCCAGCGGGAGTTCCTACGAGCAGTACTTC. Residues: CATSRVVGASGSSYEQYF.

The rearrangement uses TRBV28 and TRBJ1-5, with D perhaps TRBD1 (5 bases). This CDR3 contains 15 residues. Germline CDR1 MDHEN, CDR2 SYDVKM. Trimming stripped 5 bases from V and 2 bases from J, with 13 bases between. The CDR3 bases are TGTGCCAGCAGTGGGCGGGGGGTCGGCAATCAGCCCCAGCATTTT. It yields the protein CASSGRGVGNQPQHF.